This T cell receptor beta chain was recovered during a study of T cell responses to AZD1222 COVID-19 vaccine. Concerning this clone: The antigen is undetermined.

Trimming cost V 0 bases and J 6 bases; bases outside gene matches: 8. The CDR3 has 16 residues. Germline assignment: CDR1 PRHDT and CDR2 FYEKMQ (reference sequence). Only in-frame clones appear in the TCRdb table, and some are missing; sequencing was by immunoSEQ multiplex PCR. The data contain about 45,000 clones, approximately 88% of them singletons. Study-wide findings and caveats: Repertoire samples came only from after the peak T cell response. Reports say nearly half of spike-specific TCRs go after unmutated variant regions. Donors, mostly white British, included more females; clonal diversity was possibly underestimated.

The chain combines TRBV13 with TRBJ1-2; 9 bases fit TRBD1. The sample was peripheral blood, taken 28 days after the second AZD1222 dose. The TCR comes from an adult who received the AZD1222 COVID-19 vaccine. In nucleotides, the CDR3 is TGTGCCAGCAGCTTAGGATCGGTTGGGACAGGGAATGGCTACACCTTC. The encoded protein is CASSLGSVGTGNGYTF.